Described below is a single T cell receptor beta chain sequence and its context. Its antigen is still unknown. The sequencer listed for this sample is NextSeq 550. The Human TCR Profiling Kit (MiLaboratory) was used to make UMI-labeled 5' RACE TRB cDNA libraries. cDNA synthesis used the entire amount of extracted RNA, and PCR amplification then used the entire amount of cDNA produced. Libraries were prepared in parallel with an identical number of PCR cycles. For the original study's pipeline: With a minimum of two reads required per UMI, MIGEC and MiXCR pulled out about 57,000 +/- 9,900 unique UMI-labeled TRB cDNA molecules from each library. On average, each library contained approximately 40,000 +/- 10,000 functional in-frame TRB CDR3 nucleotide clonotypes without stop codons. After downsampling to 5000 UMI-labeled TRB molecules per sample, diversity metrics, including normalized Shannon-Wiener and Chao1, were computed in VDJtools. For the central five CDR3 residues, VDJtools calculated physicochemical properties weighted by clonotype size, namely interaction energy, strength, volume and Kidera factor 4. The reads underwent TCRdb reprocessing, giving one record for each CDR3 protein sequence and no DNA. The V and J calls shown here were made by TCRdb, not taken from the authors' results. The sample table gives more than 65,000 distinct CDR3 sequences. About 1.5% of the sample is in the top ten clones.

This sample was taken from a study of CXCR3-negative and CXCR3-positive naive CD8 T cells (dated 2019 in TCRdb). Regarding the complete study: In total, 130 million to 150 million TRB reads were obtained, or roughly 1.5 +/- 0.3 million reads per library. The diversity and physicochemical repertoire analyses included 11 donors pooled from two independent experiments. The TRBV-TRBJ cluster analysis covered naive subsets from about five donors and memory cells from 3 donors.

From its cysteine to its phenylalanine, the CDR3 spans 14 amino acids. DNA for this receptor is not on file. Study-wide conclusions, independent of this receptor: Surface CD5, linked to self-reactivity in mice, was comparable between naive subsets; TCR interaction strength was therefore also inferred from TRB CDR3 physicochemical properties. TRB CDR3s from CXCR3-positive naive cells showed higher hydrophobicity (lower Kidera factor 4), lower energy, and higher strength and volume indices than CXCR3-negative naive cells. Both naive subsets had comparably high repertoire diversity, while memory CD8+ T cells had much lower repertoire diversity. Naive CXCR3-negative and CXCR3-positive cells from the same donor showed similar TRBV-TRBJ usage, whereas memory cells showed distinct patterns. Freshly isolated PBMCs were used for most assays because CXCR3 expression went down partially after cryopreservation.

For every CD8+ T cell subset, approximately 330,000 cells were flow-sorted straight into RLT lysis buffer, and each subset was sorted in triplicate. Naive CD8+ T cells were defined stringently as CD45RO-CCR7+CD27+CD95- to exclude memory contaminants. Using standard density gradient centrifugation, peripheral blood mononuclear cells were isolated from buffy coats. A FACSAria III was used to flow-sort naive CXCR3-negative and CXCR3-positive CD8+ T cells. Total RNA was extracted from sorted cells using an RNeasy Mini Kit. The chain links TRBV12-3 or TRBV12-4 with TRBJ2-7. This receptor was obtained from a human donor in good health. Some clones in this sample may be carry-over from other donors' samples. Specimen: naive CXCR3- CD8+ T cells from blood. What this sample's cell subset or site label stands for: CD45RO-CCR7+CD27+CD95- naive CD8+ T cells lacking CXCR3 (TNR3-). The encoded CDR3 is CASSHARLSYEQYF.